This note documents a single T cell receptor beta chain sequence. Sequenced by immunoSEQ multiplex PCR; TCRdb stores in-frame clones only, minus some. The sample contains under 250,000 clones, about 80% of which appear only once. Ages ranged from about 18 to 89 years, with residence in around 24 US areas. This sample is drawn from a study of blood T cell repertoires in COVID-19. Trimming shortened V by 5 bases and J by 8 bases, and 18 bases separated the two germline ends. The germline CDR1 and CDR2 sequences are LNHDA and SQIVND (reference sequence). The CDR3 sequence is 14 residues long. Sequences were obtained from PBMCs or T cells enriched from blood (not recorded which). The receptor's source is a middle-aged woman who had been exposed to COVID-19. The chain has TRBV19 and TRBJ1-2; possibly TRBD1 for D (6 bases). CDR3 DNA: TGTGCCAGTAGTCTGGTGGGGGCCCAAAGAGGCTACACCTTC. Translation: CASSLVGAQRGYTF.